This T cell receptor beta chain is drawn from a study of T cells in Graves' hyperthyroidism and ophthalmopathy. Study-level results: Ophthalmopathy could be told apart from stable hyperthyroidism with a 13 V-J model. In the blood, most expanded thyroid clonotypes above 0.001 appeared as well.

Regarding this clonotype: Its antigen remains unknown.

The germline V and J ends were trimmed by 3 bases and 8 bases, with 13 bases remaining between them. The CDR3 is made up of 13 amino acids. In germline, CDR1 is GTSNPN, CDR2 SVGIG (reference sequence). TCR beta CDR3 region amplification was performed from RNA transcripts. The TCR CDR3 first-round RT-PCR relied on the HTBI primer set. TCRdb passed the multiplex PCR reads through MiXCR, listing each CDR3 protein once. The sample includes 700,000 or so distinct CDR3 sequences, around 15% seen only once; the top ten take around 7.7%. The V and J genes are TRBV30 and TRBJ1-4; tentative D call: TRBD1 (5 bases). This clonotype originated in a man aged 18-30 years with Graves' hyperthyroidism. The material sequenced was blood. CDR3 amino acids: CAWRGTWGEKLFF. CDR3 DNA: TGTGCCTGGAGGGGGACCTGGGGGGAAAAACTGTTTTTT.